This entry concerns a single T cell receptor beta chain. The antigen is undetermined. The same CDR3 arises from other DNA sequences in this sample as well. This sample was taken from a study of CD8 T cell repertoires and HIV-1 epitope variants. About the research overall: Separate wells received one of Twenty-five Gag or Nef variant peptides. Enriched T cells were co-cultured with equal numbers of autologous T cell-negative antigen-presenting cells.

Germline CDR1 and CDR2: MGHDK and SYGVNS. Trimming at V came to 4 bases and at J to 8 bases, leaving 7 bases not matched to a gene. The CDR3 length is 15 residues. Regarding the study as a whole: Nef KF9 drew about five clonotypes and HW9 one, without TAALDMSHF responses.

TCRdb's copy holds only in-frame clones and misses some; the assay was immunoSEQ multiplex PCR. This table has about 5,600 clones, under 70% appearing once. The sequenced sample consisted of cultured CD8+ T cells derived from PBMCs. This sequence originates from a male donor with HIV. The gene calls are TRBV25-1 and TRBJ1-6; 8 bases align to TRBD1. For the CDR3, the DNA is TGTGCCAGCAGTGCTACGACAGGGGAGTATTCACCCCTCCACTTT. Encoded protein: CASSATTGEYSPLHF.